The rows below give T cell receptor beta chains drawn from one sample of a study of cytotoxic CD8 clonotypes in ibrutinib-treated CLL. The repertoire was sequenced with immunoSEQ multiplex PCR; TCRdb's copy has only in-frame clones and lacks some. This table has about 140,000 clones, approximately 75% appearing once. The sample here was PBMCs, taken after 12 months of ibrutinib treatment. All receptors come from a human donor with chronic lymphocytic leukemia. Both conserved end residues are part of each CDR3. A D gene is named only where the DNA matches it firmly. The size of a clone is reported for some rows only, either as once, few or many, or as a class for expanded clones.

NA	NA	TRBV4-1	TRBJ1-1	CASSQARMGTEAFF	TGCGCCAGCAGCCAGGCTCGAATGGGCACTGAAGCTTTCTTT
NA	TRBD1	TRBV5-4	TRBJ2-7	CASSFKGQTYREQYF	TGTGCCAGCAGCTTCAAGGGACAGACCTATAGAGAGCAGTACTTC
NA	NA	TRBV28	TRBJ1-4	CASAREKLFF	TGTGCCAGCGCCCGTGAAAAACTGTTTTTT
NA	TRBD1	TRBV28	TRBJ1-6	CASQGGSPLHF	TGTGCCAGCCAGGGGGGTTCACCCCTCCACTTT
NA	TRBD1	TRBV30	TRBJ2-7	CAWSGGQGFHEQYF	TGTGCCTGGAGTGGAGGACAGGGCTTCCACGAGCAGTACTTC
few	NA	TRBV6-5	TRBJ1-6	CASVRAEGSPLHF	TGTGCCAGCGTAAGGGCTGAAGGGTCACCCCTCCACTTT
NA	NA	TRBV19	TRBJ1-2	CASFDLAVSRGYTF	TGTGCCAGCTTCGACCTCGCCGTAAGTCGTGGCTACACCTTC
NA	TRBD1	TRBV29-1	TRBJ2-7	CSVLGTGDFEQYF	TGCAGCGTCCTCGGGACAGGGGATTTCGAGCAGTACTTC
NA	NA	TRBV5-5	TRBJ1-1	CASSLDGMNTEAFF	TGTGCCAGCAGCTTGGACGGGATGAACACTGAAGCTTTCTTT
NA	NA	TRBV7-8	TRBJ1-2	CASSLVGDARAGGYTF	TGTGCCAGCAGCTTAGTAGGGGACGCCCGGGCAGGAGGCTACACCTTC
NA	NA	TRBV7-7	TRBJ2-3	CASSRDRATDTQYF	TGTGCTAGCAGCCGCGATAGGGCCACAGATACGCAGTATTTT
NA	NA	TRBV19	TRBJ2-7	CASSPRGGRNSYEQYF	TGTGCCAGTAGTCCCAGGGGGGGGCGAAACTCCTACGAGCAGTACTTC
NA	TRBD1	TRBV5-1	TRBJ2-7	CASSHGRTGSYEQYF	TGCGCCAGCAGCCACGGCCGGACAGGGAGCTACGAGCAGTACTTC
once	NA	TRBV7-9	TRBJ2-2	CASSAWGTGELFF	TGTGCCAGCAGCGCATGGGGGACCGGGGAGCTGTTTTTT
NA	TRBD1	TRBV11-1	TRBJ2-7	CASSLELGQGYEQYF	TGTGCCAGCAGCTTAGAACTGGGACAGGGGTACGAGCAGTACTTC
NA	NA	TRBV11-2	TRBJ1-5	CASSKHGTDSNQPQHF	TGTGCCAGCAGCAAACACGGGACGGATAGCAATCAGCCCCAGCATTTT
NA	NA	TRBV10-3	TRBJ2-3	CAITWESTDTQYF	TGTGCCATCACGTGGGAGAGCACAGATACGCAGTATTTT
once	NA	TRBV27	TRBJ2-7	CASGAAGYGREQYF	TGTGCCAGCGGAGCCGCGGGGTACGGGCGCGAGCAGTACTTC
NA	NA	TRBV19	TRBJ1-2	CAGTTNYGYTF	TGTGCCGGGACTACTAACTATGGCTACACCTTC
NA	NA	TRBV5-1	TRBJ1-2	CASSLAYQADGYTF	TGCGCCAGCAGCTTGGCCTACCAGGCAGATGGCTACACCTTC
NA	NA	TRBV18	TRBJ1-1	CASSAGENTEAFF	TGTGCCAGCTCCGCCGGAGAGAACACTGAAGCTTTCTTT
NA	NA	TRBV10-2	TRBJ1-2	CAIRAGSGYGYTF	TGCGCCATAAGGGCAGGGTCAGGCTATGGCTACACCTTC
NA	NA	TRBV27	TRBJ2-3	CACSFGSSGTTDTQYF	TGTGCCTGCAGTTTTGGTTCGTCCGGGACCACAGATACGCAGTATTTT
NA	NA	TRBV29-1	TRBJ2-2	CSVEAGNPGELFF	TGCAGCGTTGAAGCCGGAAATCCCGGGGAGCTGTTTTTT
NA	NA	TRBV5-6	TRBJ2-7	CASSLTDYEQYF	TGTGCCAGCAGCTTGACCGACTACGAGCAGTACTTC
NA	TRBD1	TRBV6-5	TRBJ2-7	CASRADRGQIYEQYF	TGTGCCAGCAGAGCCGACAGGGGCCAGATCTACGAGCAGTACTTC
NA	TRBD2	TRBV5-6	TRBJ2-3	CASGRGLAGGPAFLDTQYF	TGTGCCAGCGGAAGGGGACTAGCGGGGGGGCCCGCTTTTTTAGATACGCAGTATTTT
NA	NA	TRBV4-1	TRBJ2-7	CASSQAVGSNEQYF	TGCGCCAGCAGCCAAGCGGTGGGATCCAACGAGCAGTACTTC
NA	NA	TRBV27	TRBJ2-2	CASSLKNPGELFF	TGTGCCAGCAGTTTAAAAAATCCCGGGGAGCTGTTTTTT
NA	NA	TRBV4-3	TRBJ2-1	CASSSAGGEQFF	TGCGCCAGCAGCTCCGCCGGGGGTGAGCAGTTCTTC
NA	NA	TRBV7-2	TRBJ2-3	CASILGGADTQYF	TGTGCCAGCATCCTCGGGGGAGCAGATACGCAGTATTTT
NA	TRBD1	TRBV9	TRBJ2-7	CASSVGTGGYYEQYF	TGTGCCAGCAGCGTAGGGACAGGGGGCTACTACGAGCAGTACTTC
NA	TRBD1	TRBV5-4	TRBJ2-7	CASSSGQGGYEQYF	TGTGCCAGCAGCTCTGGACAGGGTGGGTACGAGCAGTACTTC